This note documents a single T cell receptor (beta chain) sequence. Trimming pared 2 bases from V and 1 base from J, leaving 11 bases between. The CDR3 has 15 amino acids. CDR1 KGHSH and CDR2 LQKENI come from the germline V gene. The entry originates in a study of shared clonotypes between healthy human individuals. Only in-frame clones appear in the TCRdb table, and some are missing; sequencing was by immunoSEQ multiplex PCR. The data hold hundreds of thousands of clones, with roughly four fifths observed a single time. The TCR originated in a woman aged 40 to 50 in good health. Some clones in this sample may be carry-over from other donors' samples. The specimen sequenced was PBMCs. This chain connects TRBV18 to TRBJ1-1, with D perhaps TRBD1 (5 bases). The CDR3 sequence is CASSPEDTPNTEAFF. As DNA, the CDR3 is TGTGCCAGCTCACCAGAGGACACCCCGAACACTGAAGCTTTCTTT.